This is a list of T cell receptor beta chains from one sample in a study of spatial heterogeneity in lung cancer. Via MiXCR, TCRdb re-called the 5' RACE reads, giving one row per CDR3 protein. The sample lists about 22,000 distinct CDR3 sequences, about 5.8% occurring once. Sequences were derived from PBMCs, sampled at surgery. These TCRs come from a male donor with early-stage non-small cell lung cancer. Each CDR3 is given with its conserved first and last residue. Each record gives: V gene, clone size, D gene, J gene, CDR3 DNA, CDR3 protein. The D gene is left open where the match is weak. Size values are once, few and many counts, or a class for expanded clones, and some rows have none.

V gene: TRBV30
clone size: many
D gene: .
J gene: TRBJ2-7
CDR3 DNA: TGTGCCTGGACCCGGAGGTTGGGCGAGCAGTACTTC
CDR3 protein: CAWTRRLGEQYF

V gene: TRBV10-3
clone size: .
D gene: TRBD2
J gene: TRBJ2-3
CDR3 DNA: TGTGCCATCAGTGAGTACGGGAAACTAGCGGGAGAGTCCGGTACGCAGTATTTT
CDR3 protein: CAISEYGKLAGESGTQYF

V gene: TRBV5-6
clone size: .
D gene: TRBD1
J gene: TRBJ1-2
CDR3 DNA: TGTGCCAGCAGCCGAGGAGGGGACAGTGCATTCAGTGGCTACACCTTC
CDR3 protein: CASSRGGDSAFSGYTF

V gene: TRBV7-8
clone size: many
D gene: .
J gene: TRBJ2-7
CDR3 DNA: TGTGCCAGCAGCTCGACCTCAGAAACCTACGAGCAGTACTTC
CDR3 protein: CASSSTSETYEQYF

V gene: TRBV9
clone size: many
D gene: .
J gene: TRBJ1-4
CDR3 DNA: TGTGCCAGCAGCGCGCAGTGGCGGTCCGGTGAAAAACTGTTTTTT
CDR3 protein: CASSAQWRSGEKLFF

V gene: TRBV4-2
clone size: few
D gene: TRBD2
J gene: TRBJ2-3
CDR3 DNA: TGTGCCAGCTGTCCGGGCGGGAGGATAGGGGATACGCAGTATTTT
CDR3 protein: CASCPGGRIGDTQYF

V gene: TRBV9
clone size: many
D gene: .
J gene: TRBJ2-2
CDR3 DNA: TGTGCCAGCAGCGTAGTTCCGGGAATGAGGGAGCTGTTTTTT
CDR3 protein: CASSVVPGMRELFF

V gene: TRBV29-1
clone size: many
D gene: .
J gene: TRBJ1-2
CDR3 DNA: TGCAGCGCTGGGTACTATGGCTACACCTTC
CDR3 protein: CSAGYYGYTF

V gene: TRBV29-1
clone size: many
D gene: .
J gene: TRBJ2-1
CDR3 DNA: TGCAGCGTACGCACAGGTGCCAATGAGCAGTTCTTC
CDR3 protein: CSVRTGANEQFF

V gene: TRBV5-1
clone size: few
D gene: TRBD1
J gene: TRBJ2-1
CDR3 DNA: TGCGCCAGCAGCTTGGAACAGGGGGGCTACAATGAGCAGTTCTTC
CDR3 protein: CASSLEQGGYNEQFF

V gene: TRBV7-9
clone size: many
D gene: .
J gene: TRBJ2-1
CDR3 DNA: TGTGCCAGCAGCTTGGGGCGGAGCAATGAGCAGTTCTTC
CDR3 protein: CASSLGRSNEQFF

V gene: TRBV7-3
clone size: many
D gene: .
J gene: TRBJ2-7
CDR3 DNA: TGTGCCAGCAGCCCCGCCGGTAGCTCCTACGAGCAGTACTTC
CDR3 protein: CASSPAGSSYEQYF

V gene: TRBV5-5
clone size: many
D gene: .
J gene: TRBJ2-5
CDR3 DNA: TGTGCCAGCAGCCTACAACCCACAGGGAACCAAGAGACCCAGTACTTC
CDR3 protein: CASSLQPTGNQETQYF

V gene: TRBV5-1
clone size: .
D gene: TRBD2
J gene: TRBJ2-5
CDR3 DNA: TGCGCCAGCAGCTTGACTAGCGGGGATCTCAGAAAGACCCAGTACTTC
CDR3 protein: CASSLTSGDLRKTQYF

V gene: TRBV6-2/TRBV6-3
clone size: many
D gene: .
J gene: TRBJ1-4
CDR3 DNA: TGTGCCAGCAGTTACTCGATCGGTTCAGCATCCGAAAAACTGTTTTTT
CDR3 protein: CASSYSIGSASEKLFF

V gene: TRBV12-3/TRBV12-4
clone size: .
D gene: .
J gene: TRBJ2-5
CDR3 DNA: TGTGCCAGCAGTTCCCTGAGGGGGGCTGGGGAGACCCAGTACTTC
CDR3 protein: CASSSLRGAGETQYF

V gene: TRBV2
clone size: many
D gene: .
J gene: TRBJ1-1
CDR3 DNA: TGTGCCAGCAGAGATCCTAGAAAGAACACTGAAGCTTTCTTT
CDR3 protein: CASRDPRKNTEAFF

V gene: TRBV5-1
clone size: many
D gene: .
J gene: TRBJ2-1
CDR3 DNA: TGCGCCAGCAGCACGACTGGCTACAATGAGCAGTTCTTC
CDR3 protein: CASSTTGYNEQFF

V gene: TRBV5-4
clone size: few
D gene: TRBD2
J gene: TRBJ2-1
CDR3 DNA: TGTGCCAGCAGCTTAGCGGGATCCGTCTACAATGAGCAGTTCTTC
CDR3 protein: CASSLAGSVYNEQFF

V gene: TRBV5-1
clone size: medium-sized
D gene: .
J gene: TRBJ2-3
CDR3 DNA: TGCGCCAGCAGCTTGGGACTAGATACGCAGTATTTT
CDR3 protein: CASSLGLDTQYF

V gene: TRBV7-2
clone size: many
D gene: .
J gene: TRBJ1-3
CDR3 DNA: TGTGCCAGCAGCTTAGTAGACACCATATATTTT
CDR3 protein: CASSLVDTIYF

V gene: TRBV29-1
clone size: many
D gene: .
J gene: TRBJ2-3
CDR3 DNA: TGCAGCGTTGAAGTTCTCCCGGGACCTCCGGGTTGGGCAGATACGCAGTATTTT
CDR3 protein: CSVEVLPGPPGWADTQYF

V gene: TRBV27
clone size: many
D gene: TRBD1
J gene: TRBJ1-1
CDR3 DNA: TGTGCCAGCCGAGGACTCCAGGGGGGTAGCAGGTCTGAAGCTTTCTTT
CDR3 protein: CASRGLQGGSRSEAFF

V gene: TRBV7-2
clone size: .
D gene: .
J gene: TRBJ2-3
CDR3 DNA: TGTGCCAGCAGCTTAGCCGGCGGCCCCTCGCCAGATACGCAGTATTTT
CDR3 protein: CASSLAGGPSPDTQYF

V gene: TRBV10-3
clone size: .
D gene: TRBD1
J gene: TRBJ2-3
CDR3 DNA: TGTGCCATCAGTGAAAGACAGGGGCCAGATACGCAGTATTTT
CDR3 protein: CAISERQGPDTQYF

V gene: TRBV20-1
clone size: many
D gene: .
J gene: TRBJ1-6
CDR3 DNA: TGCAGTGCTAGAGATCTTGACAGCGGGTTTTCACCCCTCCACTTT
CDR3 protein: CSARDLDSGFSPLHF

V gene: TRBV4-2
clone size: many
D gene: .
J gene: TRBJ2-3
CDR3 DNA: TGTGCCAGCAGCCTTCACACAGATACGCAGTATTTT
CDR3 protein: CASSLHTDTQYF

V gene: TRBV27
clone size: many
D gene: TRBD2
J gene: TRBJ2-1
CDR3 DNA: TGTGCCAGCAGTTTCAGGGGACTAGCGGGGGGCGGTGAGCAGTTCTTC
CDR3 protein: CASSFRGLAGGGEQFF

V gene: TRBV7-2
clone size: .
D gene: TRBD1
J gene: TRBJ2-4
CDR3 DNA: TGTGCCAGCAGCTTGGTAGGACAGGCGTCTTTTGATAACATTCAGTACTTC
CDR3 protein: CASSLVGQASFDNIQYF

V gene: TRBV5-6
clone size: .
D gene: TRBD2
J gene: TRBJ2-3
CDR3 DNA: TGTGCCAGCAGCTTCCTGACTAGCGGGTTGGGGGCAGATACGCAGTATTTT
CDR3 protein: CASSFLTSGLGADTQYF

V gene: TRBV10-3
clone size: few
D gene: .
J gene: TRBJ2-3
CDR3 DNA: TGTGCCATCAGTGAGTCGAAGCGCGCCCAAACAGATACGCAGTATTTT
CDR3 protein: CAISESKRAQTDTQYF

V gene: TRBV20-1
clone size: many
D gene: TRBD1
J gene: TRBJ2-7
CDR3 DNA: TGCAGTGCTACGGGCAGGGGGCTTCACCACGAGCAGTACTTC
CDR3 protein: CSATGRGLHHEQYF

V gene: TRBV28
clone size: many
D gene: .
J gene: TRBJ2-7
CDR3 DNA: TGTGCCACCCACGACGACTCCTACGAGCAGTACTTC
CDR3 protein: CATHDDSYEQYF

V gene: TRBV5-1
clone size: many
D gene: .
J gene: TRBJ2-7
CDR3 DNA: TGCGCCAGCAGCTTGCCCCTCCAGGGGAACTACGAGCAGTACTTC
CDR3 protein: CASSLPLQGNYEQYF

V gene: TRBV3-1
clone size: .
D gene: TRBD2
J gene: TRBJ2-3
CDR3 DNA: TGTGCCAGCAGCCTGGGACTAGCGGACACAGATACGCAGTATTTT
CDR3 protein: CASSLGLADTDTQYF

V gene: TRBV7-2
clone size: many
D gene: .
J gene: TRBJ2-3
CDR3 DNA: TGTGCCAGCAGCATTAGCGGATTCACAGATACGCAGTATTTT
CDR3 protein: CASSISGFTDTQYF

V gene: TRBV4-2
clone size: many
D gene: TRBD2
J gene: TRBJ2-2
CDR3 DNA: TGTGCCAGCAGCCATCTAGCGGGAGGAGACACCGGGGAGCTGTTTTTT
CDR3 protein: CASSHLAGGDTGELFF

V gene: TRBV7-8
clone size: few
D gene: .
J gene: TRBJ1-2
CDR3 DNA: TGTGCCAGCAGCTTAGGGCCTAACTATGGCTACACCTTC
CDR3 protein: CASSLGPNYGYTF

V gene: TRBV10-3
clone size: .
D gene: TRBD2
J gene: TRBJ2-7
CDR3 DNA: TGTGCCATCAGGGGGACTAGGCCAGAGGGGTCCCACGAGCAGTACTTC
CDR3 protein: CAIRGTRPEGSHEQYF

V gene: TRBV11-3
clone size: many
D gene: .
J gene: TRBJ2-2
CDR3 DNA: TGTGCCAGCAGCTTAGCATACGTGGGACTGGGGAACACCGGGGAGCTGTTTTTT
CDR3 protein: CASSLAYVGLGNTGELFF

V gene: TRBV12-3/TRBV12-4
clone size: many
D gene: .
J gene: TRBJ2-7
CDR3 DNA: TGTGCCAGCAGTTCGCCCGCACGCTACGAGCAGTACTTC
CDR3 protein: CASSSPARYEQYF

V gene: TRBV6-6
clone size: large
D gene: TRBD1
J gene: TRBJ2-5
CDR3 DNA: TGTGCCAGCAGAGACGGACAGGGTTCAGGAGAGACCCAGTACTTC
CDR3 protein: CASRDGQGSGETQYF

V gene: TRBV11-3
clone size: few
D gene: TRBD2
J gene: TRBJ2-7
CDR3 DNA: TGTGCCAGCAGCTTATGGGTGACAGGGTCGACTAGCGGGAGGCCACCGCTTGGCTACGAGCAGTACTTC
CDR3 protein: CASSLWVTGSTSGRPPLGYEQYF

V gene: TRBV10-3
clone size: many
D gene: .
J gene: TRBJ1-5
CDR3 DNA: TGTGCCATCAGTGAGACCCGTGATCAGCCCCAGCATTTT
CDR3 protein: CAISETRDQPQHF

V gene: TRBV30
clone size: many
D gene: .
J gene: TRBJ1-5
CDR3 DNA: TGTGCCTGGAGTACCGGGCAGCTCAATCAGCCCCAGCATTTT
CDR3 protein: CAWSTGQLNQPQHF

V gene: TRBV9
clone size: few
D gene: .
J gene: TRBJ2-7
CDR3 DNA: TGTGCCAGCAGCTCTCCCGGCGAGCAGTACTTC
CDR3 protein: CASSSPGEQYF

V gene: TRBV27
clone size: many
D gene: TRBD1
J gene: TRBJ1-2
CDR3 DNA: TGTGCCAGCAGTCCCGGGACAGGCACCTATGGCTACACCTTC
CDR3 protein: CASSPGTGTYGYTF

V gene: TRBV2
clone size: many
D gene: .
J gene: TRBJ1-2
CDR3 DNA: TGTGCCAGCAGAGGAGGGAGGAGGTACTATGGCTACACCTTC
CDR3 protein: CASRGGRRYYGYTF

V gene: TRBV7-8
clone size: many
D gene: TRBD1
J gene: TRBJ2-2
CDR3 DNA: TGTGCCAGCAGCCGACAGGGAAGGTCTCCCACCGGGGAGCTGTTTTTT
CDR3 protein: CASSRQGRSPTGELFF

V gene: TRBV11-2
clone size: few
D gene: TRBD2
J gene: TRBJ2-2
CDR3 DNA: TGTGCCAGCAGAAAGGGACTAGCGCAAAACACCGGGGAGCTGTTTTTT
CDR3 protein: CASRKGLAQNTGELFF

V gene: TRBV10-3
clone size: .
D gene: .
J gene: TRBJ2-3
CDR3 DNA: TGTGCCATCAGTGAGCACGGGGGAGAGCGCACAGATACGCAGTATTTT
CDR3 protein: CAISEHGGERTDTQYF

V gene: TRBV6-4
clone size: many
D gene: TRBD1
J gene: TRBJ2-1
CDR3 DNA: TGTGCCACCGGGACAGGGGAACCCAATGAGCAGTTCTTC
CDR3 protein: CATGTGEPNEQFF

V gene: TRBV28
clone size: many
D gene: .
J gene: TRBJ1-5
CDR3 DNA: TGTGCCAGCTTAAATAACCTAGTTTTTCAGCCCCAGCATTTT
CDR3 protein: CASLNNLVFQPQHF

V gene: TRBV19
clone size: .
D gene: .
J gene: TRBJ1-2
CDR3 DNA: TGTGCCAGTACTAAATTTGTCGGCAACTATGGCTACACCTTC
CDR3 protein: CASTKFVGNYGYTF

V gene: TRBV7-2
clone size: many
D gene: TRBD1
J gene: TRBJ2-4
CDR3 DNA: TGTGCCAGCAGCGTTTCGACAGGGAGTGGAGTCAAAAACATTCAGTACTTC
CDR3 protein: CASSVSTGSGVKNIQYF

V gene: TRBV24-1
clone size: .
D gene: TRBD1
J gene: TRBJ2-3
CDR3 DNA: TGTGCCACCAGCCCGGGACAGCCACGCACAGATACGCAGTATTTT
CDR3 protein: CATSPGQPRTDTQYF

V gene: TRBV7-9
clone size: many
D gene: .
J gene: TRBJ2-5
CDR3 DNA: TGTGCCAGCAGCTCACCCAGGGACTGGCAAGAGACCCAGTACTTC
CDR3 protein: CASSSPRDWQETQYF